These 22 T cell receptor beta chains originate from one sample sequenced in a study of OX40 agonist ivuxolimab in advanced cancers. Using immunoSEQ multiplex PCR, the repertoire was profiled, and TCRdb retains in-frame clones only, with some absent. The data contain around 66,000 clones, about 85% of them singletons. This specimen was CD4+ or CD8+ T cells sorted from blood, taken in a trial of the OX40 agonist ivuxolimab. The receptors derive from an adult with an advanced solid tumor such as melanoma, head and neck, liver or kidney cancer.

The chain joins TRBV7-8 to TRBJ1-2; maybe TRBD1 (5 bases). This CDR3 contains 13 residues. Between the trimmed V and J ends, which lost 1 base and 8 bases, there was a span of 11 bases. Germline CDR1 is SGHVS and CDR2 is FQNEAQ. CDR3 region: CASSLDRMSGYTF. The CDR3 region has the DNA TGTGCCAGCAGCTTAGACAGGATGAGCGGCTACACCTTC.

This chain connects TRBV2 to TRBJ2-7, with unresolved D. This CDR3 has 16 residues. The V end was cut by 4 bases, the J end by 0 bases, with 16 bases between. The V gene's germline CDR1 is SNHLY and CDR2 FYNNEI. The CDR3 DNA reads TGTGCCAGCAGTGTCTCTATCTTACCTAGCTCCTACGAGCAGTACTTC. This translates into CASSVSILPSSYEQYF.

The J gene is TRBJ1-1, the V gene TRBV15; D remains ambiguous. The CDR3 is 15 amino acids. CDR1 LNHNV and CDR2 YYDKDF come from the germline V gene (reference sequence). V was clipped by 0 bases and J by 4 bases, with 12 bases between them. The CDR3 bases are TGTGCCACCAGCAGAGATTCGGCCTACAGCACTGAAGCTTTCTTT. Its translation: CATSRDSAYSTEAFF.

The CDR3 DNA reads TGTGCCAGCAGCTTACTTGGAGGGGCGGGTGGCTACACCTTC. Translation gives CASSLLGGAGGYTF. The chain combines TRBV13 with TRBJ1-2; D possibly corresponds to TRBD1 (5 bases). Trimming took 2 bases from V and 7 from J, leaving 14 bases between them. The CDR3 is made up of 14 amino acids. Germline values: CDR1 PRHDT, CDR2 FYEKMQ (reference sequence).

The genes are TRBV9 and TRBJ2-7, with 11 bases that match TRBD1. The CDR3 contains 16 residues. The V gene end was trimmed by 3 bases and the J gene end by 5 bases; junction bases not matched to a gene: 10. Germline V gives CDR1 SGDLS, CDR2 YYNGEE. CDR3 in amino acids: CASSARGDRGSHEQYF. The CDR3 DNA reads TGTGCCAGCAGCGCAAGAGGGGACAGGGGGTCCCACGAGCAGTACTTC.

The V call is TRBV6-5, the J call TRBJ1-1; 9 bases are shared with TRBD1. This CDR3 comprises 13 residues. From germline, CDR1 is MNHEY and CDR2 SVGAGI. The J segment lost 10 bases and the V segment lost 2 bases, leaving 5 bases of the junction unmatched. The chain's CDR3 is CASSYDRGTLAFF. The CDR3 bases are TGTGCCAGCAGTTACGACAGGGGGACGTTAGCTTTCTTT.

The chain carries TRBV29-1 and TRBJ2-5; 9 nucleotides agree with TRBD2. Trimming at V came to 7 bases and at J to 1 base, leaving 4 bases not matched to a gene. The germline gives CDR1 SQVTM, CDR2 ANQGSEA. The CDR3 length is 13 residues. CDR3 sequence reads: CSGAGGIQETQYF. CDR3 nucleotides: TGCAGCGGAGCGGGGGGCATCCAAGAGACCCAGTACTTC. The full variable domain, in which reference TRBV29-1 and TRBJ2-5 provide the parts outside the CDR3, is SAVISQKPSRDICQRGTSLTIQCQVDSQVTMMFWYRQQPGQSLTLIATANQGSEATYESGFVIDKFPISRPNLTFSTLTVSNMSPEDSSIYLCSGAGGIQETQYFGPGTRLLVL.

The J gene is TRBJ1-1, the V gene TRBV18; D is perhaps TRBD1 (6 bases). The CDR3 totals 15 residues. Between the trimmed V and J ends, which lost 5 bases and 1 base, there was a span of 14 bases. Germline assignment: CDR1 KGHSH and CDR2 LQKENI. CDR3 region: CASSTTRTANTEAFF. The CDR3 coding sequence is TGTGCCAGCTCAACCACTCGGACAGCGAACACTGAAGCTTTCTTT.

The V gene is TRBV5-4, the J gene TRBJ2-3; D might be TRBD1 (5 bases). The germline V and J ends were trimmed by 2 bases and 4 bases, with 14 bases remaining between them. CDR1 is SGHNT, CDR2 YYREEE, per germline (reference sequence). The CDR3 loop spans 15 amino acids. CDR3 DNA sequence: TGTGCCAGCAGCTTTAGGGCAGGGTCAGCAGATACGCAGTATTTT. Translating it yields CASSFRAGSADTQYF. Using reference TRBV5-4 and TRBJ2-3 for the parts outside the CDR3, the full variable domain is ETGVTQSPTHLIKTRGQQVTLRCSSQSGHNTVSWYQQALGQGPQFIFQYYREEENGRGNFPPRFSGLQFPNYSSELNVNALELDDSALYLCASSFRAGSADTQYFGPGTRLTVL.

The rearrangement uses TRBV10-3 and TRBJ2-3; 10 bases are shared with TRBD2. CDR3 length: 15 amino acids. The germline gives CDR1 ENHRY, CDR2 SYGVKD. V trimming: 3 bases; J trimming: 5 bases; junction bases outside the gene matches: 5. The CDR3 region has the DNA TGTGCCATCAGTGATAATAGCGGGGGGTTAGATACGCAGTATTTT. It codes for CAISDNSGGLDTQYF.

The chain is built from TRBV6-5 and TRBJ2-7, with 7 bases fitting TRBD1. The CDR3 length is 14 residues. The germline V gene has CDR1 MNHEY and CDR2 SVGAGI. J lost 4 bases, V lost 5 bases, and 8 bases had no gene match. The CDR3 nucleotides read TGTGCCAGCAGTCCCCGACAGGGACCTTACGAGCAGTACTTC. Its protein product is CASSPRQGPYEQYF.

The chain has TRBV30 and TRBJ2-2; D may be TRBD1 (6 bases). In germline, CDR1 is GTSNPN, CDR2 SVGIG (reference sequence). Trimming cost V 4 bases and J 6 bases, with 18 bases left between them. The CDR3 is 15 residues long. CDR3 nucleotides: TGTGCCTGGACCCAGGGGACAAGGCGGGCCGGGGAGCTGTTTTTT. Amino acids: CAWTQGTRRAGELFF.

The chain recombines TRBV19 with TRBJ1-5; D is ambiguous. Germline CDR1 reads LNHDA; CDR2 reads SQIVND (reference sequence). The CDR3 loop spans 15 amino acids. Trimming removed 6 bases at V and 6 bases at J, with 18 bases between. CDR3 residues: CASSAGMGGLQPQHF. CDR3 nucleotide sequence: TGTGCCAGTAGCGCGGGTATGGGAGGGCTTCAGCCCCAGCATTTT.

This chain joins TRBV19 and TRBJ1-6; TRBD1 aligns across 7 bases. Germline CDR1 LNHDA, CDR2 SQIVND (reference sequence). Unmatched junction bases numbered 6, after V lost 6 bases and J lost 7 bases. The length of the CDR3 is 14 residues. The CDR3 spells CASSAGQENSPLHF. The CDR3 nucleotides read TGTGCCAGTAGCGCCGGACAGGAGAATTCACCCCTCCACTTT.

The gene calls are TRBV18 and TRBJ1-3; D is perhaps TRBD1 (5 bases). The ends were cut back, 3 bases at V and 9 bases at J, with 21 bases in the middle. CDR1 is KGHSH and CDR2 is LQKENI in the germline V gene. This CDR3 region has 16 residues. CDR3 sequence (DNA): TGTGCCAGCTCACCGACTGACAGTCTGGGGGGACGCACCATATATTTT. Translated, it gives CASSPTDSLGGRTIYF.

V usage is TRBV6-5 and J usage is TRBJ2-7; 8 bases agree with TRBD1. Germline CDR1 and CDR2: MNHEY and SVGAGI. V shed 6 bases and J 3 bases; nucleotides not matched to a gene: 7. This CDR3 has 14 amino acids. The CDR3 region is CASRYGTGGYEQYF. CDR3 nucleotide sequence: TGTGCCAGCAGATATGGGACAGGCGGCTACGAGCAGTACTTC.

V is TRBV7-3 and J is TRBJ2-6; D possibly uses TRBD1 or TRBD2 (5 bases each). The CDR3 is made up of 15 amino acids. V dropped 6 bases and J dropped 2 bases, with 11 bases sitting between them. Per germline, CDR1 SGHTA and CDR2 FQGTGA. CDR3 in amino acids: CASRRDGAGANVLTF. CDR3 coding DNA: TGTGCCAGCAGACGGGACGGGGCTGGGGCCAACGTCCTGACTTTC. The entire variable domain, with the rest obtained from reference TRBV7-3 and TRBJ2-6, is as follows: GAGVSQTPSNKVTEKGKYVELRCDPISGHTALYWYRQSLGQGPEFLIYFQGTGAADDSGLPNDRFFAVRPEGSVSTLKIQRTERGDSAVYLCASRRDGAGANVLTFGAGSRLTVL.

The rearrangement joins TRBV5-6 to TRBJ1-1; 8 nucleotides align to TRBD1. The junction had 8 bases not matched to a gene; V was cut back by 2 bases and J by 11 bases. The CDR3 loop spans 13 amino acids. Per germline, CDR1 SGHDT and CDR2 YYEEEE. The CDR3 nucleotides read TGTGCCAGCAGCTTACACAGGGGGGAGAAGGCTTTCTTT. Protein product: CASSLHRGEKAFF. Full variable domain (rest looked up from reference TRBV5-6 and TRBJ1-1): DAGVTQSPTHLIKTRGQQVTLRCSPKSGHDTVSWYQQALGQGPQFIFQYYEEEERQRGNFPDRFSGHQFPNYSSELNVNALLLGDSALYLCASSLHRGEKAFFGQGTRLTVV.

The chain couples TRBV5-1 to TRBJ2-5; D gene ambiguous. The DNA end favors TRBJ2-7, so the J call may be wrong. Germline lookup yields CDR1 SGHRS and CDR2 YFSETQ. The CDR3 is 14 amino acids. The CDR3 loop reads CASSLLSAPGEQYF. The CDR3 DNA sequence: TGCGCCAGCAGCTTGCTTTCCGCCCCCGGCGAGCAGTACTTC.

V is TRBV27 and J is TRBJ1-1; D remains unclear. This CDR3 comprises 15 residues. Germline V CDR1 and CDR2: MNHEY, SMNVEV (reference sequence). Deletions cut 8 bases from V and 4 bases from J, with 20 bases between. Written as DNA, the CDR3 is TGTGCCAGCGCAATTGGAGGGTTGGTTGCCACTGAAGCTTTCTTT. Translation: CASAIGGLVATEAFF.

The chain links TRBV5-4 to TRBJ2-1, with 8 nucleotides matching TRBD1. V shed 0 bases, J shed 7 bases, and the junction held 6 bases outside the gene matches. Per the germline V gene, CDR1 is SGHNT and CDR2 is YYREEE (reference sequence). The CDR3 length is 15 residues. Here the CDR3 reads CASSLAGTGLNEQFF. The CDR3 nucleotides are TGTGCCAGCAGCTTGGCTGGGACAGGATTAAATGAGCAGTTCTTC.

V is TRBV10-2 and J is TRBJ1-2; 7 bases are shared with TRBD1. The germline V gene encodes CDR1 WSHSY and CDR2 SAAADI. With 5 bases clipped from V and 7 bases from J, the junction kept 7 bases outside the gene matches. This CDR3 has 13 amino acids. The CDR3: CASSTTGDSGYTF. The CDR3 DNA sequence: TGCGCCAGCAGTACTACAGGGGATAGTGGCTACACCTTC.